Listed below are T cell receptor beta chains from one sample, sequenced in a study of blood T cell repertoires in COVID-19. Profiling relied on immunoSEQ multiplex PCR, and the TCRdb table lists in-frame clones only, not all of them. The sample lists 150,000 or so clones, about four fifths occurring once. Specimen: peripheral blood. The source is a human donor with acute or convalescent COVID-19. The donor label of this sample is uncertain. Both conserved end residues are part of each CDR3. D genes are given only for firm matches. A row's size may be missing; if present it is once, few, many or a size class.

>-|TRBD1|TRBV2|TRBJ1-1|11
TGTGCCAGCAGCCCCGGGACAGGGGGTTTCTTT
CASSPGTGGFF
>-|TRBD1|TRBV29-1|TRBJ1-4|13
TGCAGCATATTGACAGGGTGGGGAGAAAAACTGTTTTTT
CSILTGWGEKLFF
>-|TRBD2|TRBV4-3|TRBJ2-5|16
TGCGCCAGCAGCCAGGGGGGACTACAAGGGCGAGAGACCCAGTACTTC
CASSQGGLQGRETQYF
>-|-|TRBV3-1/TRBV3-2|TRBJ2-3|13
TGTGCCAGCAGTATTCAAGGAGGAGATACGCAGTATTTT
CASSIQGGDTQYF
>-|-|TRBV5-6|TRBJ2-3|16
TGTGCCAGCAGCAGCGTGGGGGCGATAAGCACAGATACGCAGTATTTT
CASSSVGAISTDTQYF
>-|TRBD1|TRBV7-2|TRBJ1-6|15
TGTGCCAGCAGGGACAGGGGTTCCTATAATTCACCCCTCCACTTT
CASRDRGSYNSPLHF
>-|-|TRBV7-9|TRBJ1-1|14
TGTGCCAGCAGCTTTTCATCTACAGTTAGAGAAGCTTTCTTT
CASSFSSTVREAFF
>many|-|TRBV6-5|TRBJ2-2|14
TGTGCCAGCACCCTACAACAGGGTACCGGGGAGCTGTTTTTT
CASTLQQGTGELFF
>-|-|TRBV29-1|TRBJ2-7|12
TGCAGCGTTGAAACTGCTACCTACGAGCAGTACTTC
CSVETATYEQYF
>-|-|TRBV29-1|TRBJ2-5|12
TGCAGCGCTTACAGGGGAGGAGGGACCCAGTACTTC
CSAYRGGGTQYF
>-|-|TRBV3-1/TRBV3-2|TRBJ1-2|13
TGTGCCAGCAGCCTTCGGGATAGCTATGGCTACACCTTC
CASSLRDSYGYTF
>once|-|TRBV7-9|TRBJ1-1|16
TGTGCCAGCAGCCCCCCCCCACTTGGCGGGGCGGCTGAAGCTTTCTTT
CASSPPPLGGAAEAFF
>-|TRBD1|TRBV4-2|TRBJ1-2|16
TGTGCCAGCAGCCAATGGACAGGGGTTCCTAACTATGGCTACACCTTC
CASSQWTGVPNYGYTF
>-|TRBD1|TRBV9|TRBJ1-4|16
TGTGCCAGCAGCGGTCGACAGGGCTCGAGTAATGAAAAACTGTTTTTT
CASSGRQGSSNEKLFF
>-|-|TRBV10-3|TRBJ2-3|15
TGTGCCATCAACCGAGCGACAGTCCCCACAGATACGCAGTATTTT
CAINRATVPTDTQYF
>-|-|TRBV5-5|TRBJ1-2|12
TGTGCCAGCAGCTTGGCAGGTATCGGCTACACCTTC
CASSLAGIGYTF
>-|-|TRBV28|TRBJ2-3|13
TGTGCCAGCGGTCGGCCCAGAGGAGATACGCAGTATTTT
CASGRPRGDTQYF
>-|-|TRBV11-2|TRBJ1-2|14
TGTGCCAGCAGGCCGGGTGGAGGGAACTATGGCTACACCTTC
CASRPGGGNYGYTF
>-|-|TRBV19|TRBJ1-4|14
TGTGCCAGTAGTACGGTCGTGAGAGAGGAAAAACTGTTTTTT
CASSTVVREEKLFF
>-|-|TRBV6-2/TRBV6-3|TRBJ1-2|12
TGTGCCAGCAGTGCAGGTGCCTATGGCTACACCTTC
CASSAGAYGYTF
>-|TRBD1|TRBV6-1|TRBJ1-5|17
TGTGCCAGCAGTGCGTTTACAGGGGGCTCCAGCAATCAGCCCCAGCATTTT
CASSAFTGGSSNQPQHF
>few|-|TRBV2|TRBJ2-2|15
TGTGCCAGCATCAGGGCTCCTACGAACACCGGGGAGCTGTTTTTT
CASIRAPTNTGELFF
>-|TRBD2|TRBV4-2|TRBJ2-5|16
TGTGCCAGCAGCCAGGGGGCTAGCGGGGCCGAAGAGACCCAGTACTTC
CASSQGASGAEETQYF
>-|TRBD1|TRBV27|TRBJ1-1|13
TGTGCCAGCAGATCAGGGGGTATCACTGAAGCTTTCTTT
CASRSGGITEAFF
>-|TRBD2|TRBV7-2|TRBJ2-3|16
TGTGCCAGCAGCCCTGAGCTAGCGGGGGGGTTGGATACGCAGTATTTT
CASSPELAGGLDTQYF
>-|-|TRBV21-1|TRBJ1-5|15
TGTGCCAGCAGCAACCACCCCTACAGGGAGCAGCCCCAGCATTTT
CASSNHPYREQPQHF
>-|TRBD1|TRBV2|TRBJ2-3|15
TGTGCCAGCATGGGGCCGGGACAGAACACAGATACGCAGTATTTT
CASMGPGQNTDTQYF
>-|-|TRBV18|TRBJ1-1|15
TGTGCCAGCTCACCTTCGACAGCTATGAACACTGAAGCTTTCTTT
CASSPSTAMNTEAFF
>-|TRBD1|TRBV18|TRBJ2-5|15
TGTGCCAGCTCGTCCGGGACAGGGGCCCAAGAGACCCAGTACTTC
CASSSGTGAQETQYF
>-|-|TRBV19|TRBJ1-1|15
TGTGCCAGTAGTCTTCACGGACACACGAACACTGAAGCTTTCTTT
CASSLHGHTNTEAFF
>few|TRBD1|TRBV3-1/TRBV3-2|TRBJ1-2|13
TGTGCCAGCAGCCGGGGACAGGCGGGCGGCTACACCTTC
CASSRGQAGGYTF
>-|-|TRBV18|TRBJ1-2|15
TGTGCCAGCTCACCACCAACAGGGTATAACTATGGCTACACCTTC
CASSPPTGYNYGYTF